This T cell receptor beta chain comes out of a study of blood T cells in healthy people across ages. Study as a whole: The template switching approach captured approximately one barcoded beta molecule for every two T cells. Study-wide results and limits: Because donor CMV status was unknown, expanded clonotype changes were possibly confounded.

There are 13 residues in the CDR3. Trimming took off 3 bases at V and 2 bases at J, with 7 bases between the two ends. CDR1 SEHNR and CDR2 FQNEAQ come from the germline V gene (reference sequence). Then a second PCR, running about 6 to 11 cycles, was carried out with a sample-barcoded 5' primer and a J-beta primer mix. TCRdb re-derived calls from the 5' RACE reads in MiXCR, one entry per CDR3 protein. In the table there are 650,000 to 1,000,000 distinct CDR3 sequences, 46% of which are singletons. Donors ranged from about 6 to 95 years old and were healthy Caucasians in Russia. As regards this clonotype: What it recognizes is unknown.

The chain has TRBV7-9 and TRBJ1-1; D remains unclear. Material: blood. The sequence was collected from a man older than 75 in good health. Written as DNA, the CDR3 is TGTGCCAGCAGCTTCGGTATAAACACTGAAGCTTTCTTT. Translating gives CASSFGINTEAFF.